This record concerns one T cell receptor beta chain sequence. The PCR employed 60 Vbeta primers together with 13 Jbeta primers. Data came from immunoSEQ multiplex PCR; TCRdb stores just in-frame clones and leaves some out. The sample lists 100,000 or so clones, roughly 70% seen once, with around 9.3% in the top ten. The CDR3 consists of 16 residues. Unmatched junction bases numbered 5, after V lost 0 bases and J lost 5 bases. Germline CDR1 reads SGHDT; CDR2 reads YYEEEE. This sample is part of a study of cytomegalovirus exposure and HLA in healthy donors. The V gene is TRBV5-6, the J gene TRBJ2-1, with 10 bases fitting TRBD2. The sample comprised PBMCs. This TCR was recovered from a man aged 50 or older in good health and CMV-seronegative. CDR3 protein: CASSLELAGIHNEQFF. For the CDR3, the DNA is TGTGCCAGCAGCTTGGAACTAGCGGGAATCCACAATGAGCAGTTCTTC.